A single sample gave rise to the 23 T cell receptor beta chains below, sequenced in a study of CD8+ T cells in alopecia areata. The sequencing template was cDNA reverse transcribed from extracted RNA. Assay used: immunoSEQ multiplex PCR; TCRdb lists only in-frame clones, some missing. Among 200,000 to 250,000 clones listed, under 60% were seen once. Treatment indicated: oral pan-JAK inhibitor, 5-10 mg twice daily. The sequencing used CD4+ T cells sorted from blood, collected at week 4, from a patient treated with tofacitinib. The receptors here all came from a human donor with alopecia areata.

The V gene is TRBV25-1, the J gene TRBJ1-2; 9 nucleotides match TRBD1. Germline V CDR1 and CDR2: MGHDK, SYGVNS. With 5 bases clipped from V and 5 bases from J, the junction kept 12 bases outside the gene matches. The CDR3 loop spans 16 amino acids. The CDR3 nucleotides are TGTGCCAGCAGTTCCCGGGACAGGGTCATAGGGTATGGCTACACCTTC. Translation gives CASSSRDRVIGYGYTF.

This chain connects TRBV30 to TRBJ2-1, with no clear D. CDR3 length: 15 amino acids. Trimming pared 3 bases from V and 5 bases from J, leaving 17 bases between. Germline values: CDR1 GTSNPN, CDR2 SVGIG (reference sequence). Here the CDR3 DNA reads TGTGCCTGGAGCTCGTACCGGCTAACCGACAATGAGCAGTTCTTC. Protein product: CAWSSYRLTDNEQFF.

The chain couples TRBV5-1 to TRBJ1-4; the match to TRBD1 covers 7 bases. The J segment lost 3 bases and the V segment lost 6 bases, leaving 5 bases of the junction unmatched. Germline V gene lookup returns CDR1 SGHRS and CDR2 YFSETQ. CDR3 length: 14 residues. This CDR3 reads CASTEQGANEKLFF. CDR3 bases: TGCGCCAGCACCGAGCAGGGGGCTAATGAAAAACTGTTTTTT. The full variable domain, its missing parts supplied by reference TRBV5-1 and TRBJ1-4, is KAGVTQTPRYLIKTRGQQVTLSCSPISGHRSVSWYQQTPGQGLQFLFEYFSETQRNKGNFPGRFSGRQFSNSRSEMNVSTLELGDSALYLCASTEQGANEKLFFGSGTQLSVL.

The chain employs TRBV7-7 and TRBJ2-5, with D perhaps TRBD1 (6 bases). This CDR3 region has 15 residues. CDR1 SSHAT and CDR2 FNYEAQ come from the germline V gene (reference sequence). Trimming cost V 3 bases and J 5 bases, with 16 bases left between them. The CDR3 loop is CASSFSHRQAETQYF. The DNA for the CDR3 is TGTGCCAGCAGCTTCTCCCACAGACAGGCGGAGACCCAGTACTTC.

This clone turned up a few times. This chain joins TRBV14 and TRBJ1-3; D may be TRBD1 (5 bases). Germline-derived CDR1 and CDR2 are SGHDN and FVKESK. The CDR3 runs to 14 residues. The germline V and J ends were trimmed by 5 bases and 5 bases, with 13 bases remaining between them. CDR3 coding DNA: TGTGCCAGCAGCTTAGACAGCCAAAGAAACACCATATATTTT. This gives the protein CASSLDSQRNTIYF.

A remark on this clone: This sample includes further DNA sequences coding for the same CDR3. V is TRBV9 and J is TRBJ1-1, with D unresolved. The CDR3 consists of 13 residues. Per germline, CDR1 SGDLS and CDR2 YYNGEE. Trimming took off 3 bases at V and 3 bases at J, with 9 bases between the two ends. Here the CDR3 reads CASSERVDTEAFF. The CDR3 nucleotides are TGTGCCAGCAGCGAGAGGGTAGACACTGAAGCTTTCTTT.

Turning to this clone: The junction departs from germline at one end; a sequencing error may be responsible. The chain has TRBV29-1 and TRBJ2-3; 7 bases match TRBD1. The CDR3 is 15 amino acids. The germline V gene encodes CDR1 SQVTM and CDR2 ANQGSEA. CDR3: CSVEDRVGGTDTQYF. The CDR3 nucleotides read TGCAGCGTCGAAGACAGGGTTGGCGGCACAGATACGCAGTATTTT.

V is TRBV7-9 and J is TRBJ2-3; possible D gene TRBD1, 6 bases. In germline, CDR1 is SEHNR, CDR2 FQNEAQ (reference sequence). The CDR3 contains 15 residues. V gave up 0 bases and J gave up 5 bases, with 12 bases separating them. Here the CDR3 reads CASSLAGTILDTQYF. The CDR3 DNA reads as TGTGCCAGCAGCTTAGCCGGGACAATACTAGATACGCAGTATTTT.

In this sample, this clone turned up a few times. The rearrangement joins TRBV5-1 to TRBJ1-2, with TRBD1 matching over 7 bases. This CDR3 has 16 amino acids. Germline CDR1 and CDR2: SGHRS and YFSETQ. Trimming took 4 bases from V and 8 from J; bases not matched to a gene: 17. Here the CDR3 DNA reads TGCGCCAGCAGCCCGATGGGACAGTCGTCACGGTCGGGCTACACCTTC. This sequence encodes CASSPMGQSSRSGYTF. The full variable domain, rest sourced from reference TRBV5-1 and TRBJ1-2, is KAGVTQTPRYLIKTRGQQVTLSCSPISGHRSVSWYQQTPGQGLQFLFEYFSETQRNKGNFPGRFSGRQFSNSRSEMNVSTLELGDSALYLCASSPMGQSSRSGYTFGSGTRLTVV.

This clone was found a few times. The gene calls are TRBV29-1 and TRBJ2-7; TRBD1 aligns across 7 bases. CDR3 length: 12 amino acids. CDR1 is SQVTM and CDR2 is ANQGSEA in the germline V gene. V was pared by 6 bases and J by 3 bases, with 5 bases of the junction left unmatched. This CDR3 is CSVRTGYYEQYF. In DNA form, the CDR3 reads TGCAGCGTCCGGACAGGATACTACGAGCAGTACTTC.

This clone appeared a few times. The rearrangement uses TRBV20-1 and TRBJ2-7; D is unclear. V was cut by 3 bases and J by 6 bases, with 9 bases left in between. This CDR3 has 11 amino acids. Germline values: CDR1 DFQATT, CDR2 SNEGSKA (reference sequence). The CDR3 nucleotides read TGCAGTGCTAGGAACGGGCCCGAGCAGTACTTC. It yields the protein CSARNGPEQYF.

This chain uses TRBV30 with TRBJ1-6, with D perhaps TRBD1 (5 bases). The V end lost 0 bases, the J end lost 10 bases, and 13 bases lay between the germline ends. The V gene's germline CDR1 is GTSNPN and CDR2 SVGIG (reference sequence). This CDR3 is 14 amino acids long. The CDR3 nucleotides are TGTGCCTGGAGTGTACAAGGGGTCAAGTCACCCCTCCACTTT. Amino acid sequence: CAWSVQGVKSPLHF.

CDR3 amino acids: CSVVLDNQNQPQHF. The CDR3 DNA reads TGCAGCGTTGTATTGGACAACCAGAATCAGCCCCAGCATTTT. The chain carries TRBV29-1 and TRBJ1-5, with D possibly being TRBD1 (5 bases). CDR1 SQVTM and CDR2 ANQGSEA come from the germline V gene. Trimming removed 4 bases from V and 4 bases from J, with 14 bases in between. The CDR3 is made up of 14 amino acids.

The rearrangement joins TRBV30 to TRBJ2-3, with 10 bases fitting TRBD1. The ends lost 2 bases at V and 2 bases at J; junction bases unmatched: 4. The CDR3 loop spans 15 amino acids. Germline CDR1 GTSNPN, CDR2 SVGIG (reference sequence). The CDR3 spells CAWSRGTGVTDTQYF. Here the CDR3 DNA reads TGTGCCTGGAGTAGGGGGACAGGGGTCACAGATACGCAGTATTTT.

The rearrangement uses TRBV29-1 and TRBJ2-7, with 9 bases fitting TRBD1. The trim removed 6 bases at V and 2 bases at J, leaving 2 bases unmatched. This CDR3 contains 12 residues. Germline V CDR1 and CDR2: SQVTM, ANQGSEA. The CDR3 nucleotides are TGCAGCGTCCGGACAGGGGCCTACGAGCAGTACTTC. It yields the protein CSVRTGAYEQYF.

This clone has only a few counts. This chain joins TRBV10-3 and TRBJ2-2, with D perhaps matching TRBD1 or TRBD2 (5 bases each). Trimming removed 8 bases at V and 5 bases at J, with 15 bases between. This CDR3 is 14 amino acids long. Germline CDR1 ENHRY, CDR2 SYGVKD. The CDR3 region has the DNA TGTGCCATCTCCACGAGGGGTTCGACCGGGGAGCTGTTTTTT. As protein: CAISTRGSTGELFF.

This chain uses TRBV5-1 with TRBJ1-4; weak D call: TRBD1 (5 bases). The CDR3 has 14 amino acids. Germline values: CDR1 SGHRS, CDR2 YFSETQ. V shed 3 bases and J shed 5 bases, with 11 bases lying between them. This CDR3 reads CASSSRDSNEKLFF. CDR3 DNA: TGCGCCAGCAGCTCCCGGGACTCGAATGAAAAACTGTTTTTT.

The J gene is TRBJ1-2, the V gene TRBV6-4, with 7 bases identical to TRBD1. Per germline, CDR1 MRHNA and CDR2 SNTAGT. The CDR3 is made up of 13 amino acids. V was clipped by 2 bases and J by 8 bases; unmatched bases: 5. CDR3 DNA sequence: TGTGCCAGCAGTGACCTTCCAGGGGGAGGCTACACCTTC. It encodes CASSDLPGGGYTF.

V and J are TRBV5-1 and TRBJ1-6; D unclear. The germline V and J ends were trimmed by 1 base and 8 bases, with 10 bases remaining between them. Per germline, CDR1 SGHRS and CDR2 YFSETQ. The CDR3 extends over 14 amino acids. The CDR3 DNA follows: TGCGCCAGCAGCTTGCAGGTTAATGATTCACCCCTCCACTTT. Protein product: CASSLQVNDSPLHF.

There are a few counts of this clone. The rearrangement joins TRBV30 to TRBJ2-3; 7 bases align to TRBD2. This CDR3 region has 13 residues. The trim removed 3 bases at V and 4 bases at J, leaving 4 bases unmatched. The germline gives CDR1 GTSNPN, CDR2 SVGIG (reference sequence). The CDR3: CAWSSSGADTQYF. The CDR3 region has the DNA TGTGCCTGGAGCTCTAGCGGAGCAGATACGCAGTATTTT. Together with reference TRBV30 and TRBJ2-3, the CDR3 gives the full variable domain: SQTIHQWPATLVQPVGSPLSLECTVEGTSNPNLYWYRQAAGRGLQLLFYSVGIGQISSEVPQNLSASRPQDRQFILSSKKLLLSDSGFYLCAWSSSGADTQYFGPGTRLTVL.

This chain connects TRBV5-1 to TRBJ2-5; a weak D match, TRBD1 (6 bases). Germline V CDR1 and CDR2: SGHRS, YFSETQ. CDR3 length equals 13 residues. V dropped 4 bases and J dropped 5 bases, with 12 bases sitting between them. CDR3 region: CASSPGHRETQYF. The CDR3 bases are TGCGCCAGCAGCCCGGGACATCGGGAGACCCAGTACTTC.

This clone was detected a few times. The chain couples TRBV14 to TRBJ2-3, with D unclear. Germline V CDR1 and CDR2: SGHDN, FVKESK. The CDR3 runs 12 residues. Trimming pared 2 bases from V and 5 bases from J, leaving 5 bases between. This chain's CDR3 is CASSQSRDTQYF. The DNA for the CDR3 is TGTGCCAGCAGCCAATCGAGAGATACGCAGTATTTT. Drawing the rest from reference TRBV14 and TRBJ2-3, the complete variable domain is EAGVTQFPSHSVIEKGQTVTLRCDPISGHDNLYWYRRVMGKEIKFLLHFVKESKQDESGMPNNRFLAERTGGTYSTLKVQPAELEDSGVYFCASSQSRDTQYFGPGTRLTVL.

Comments on this clone: Within the sample, other DNA sequences also encode this same CDR3. V gene TRBV9 combines with J gene TRBJ2-7, with D perhaps matching TRBD1 or TRBD2 (7 bases each). Per germline, CDR1 SGDLS and CDR2 YYNGEE. Trimming stripped 4 bases from V and 2 bases from J, with 19 bases between. The CDR3 totals 16 residues. The DNA for the CDR3 is TGTGCCAGCAGCCCAGGGGGGAGGGGCCCTCCCTACGAGCAGTACTTC. This encodes CASSPGGRGPPYEQYF. The full variable domain, rest sourced from reference TRBV9 and TRBJ2-7, is DSGVTQTPKHLITATGQRVTLRCSPRSGDLSVYWYQQSLDQGLQFLIQYYNGEERAKGNILERFSAQQFPDLHSELNLSSLELGDSALYFCASSPGGRGPPYEQYFGPGTRLTVT.